This TCR beta chain derives from a study of T-cell memory formation after mild COVID-19. Germline V gives CDR1 MNHEY, CDR2 SVGEGT. Trimming took 2 bases from V and 7 from J, leaving 5 bases between them. This CDR3 is 12 amino acids long. TCRdb passed the 5' RACE reads through MiXCR, listing each CDR3 protein once. In the table there are 150,000 to 200,000 distinct CDR3 sequences, more than 12% of which are singletons. This clonotype showed up just a few times. The sequenced sample consisted of PBMCs or a T cell subset sorted from them (not recorded which). This receptor was obtained from an adult woman who had mild COVID-19 (a few samples of this study predate the infection). Cell type and time point are not known. The chain links TRBV6-2 or TRBV6-3 to TRBJ2-2; D is unresolved. The CDR3 reads CASSYVIGELFF. The CDR3 DNA follows: TGTGCCAGCAGTTACGTAATCGGGGAGCTGTTTTTT.